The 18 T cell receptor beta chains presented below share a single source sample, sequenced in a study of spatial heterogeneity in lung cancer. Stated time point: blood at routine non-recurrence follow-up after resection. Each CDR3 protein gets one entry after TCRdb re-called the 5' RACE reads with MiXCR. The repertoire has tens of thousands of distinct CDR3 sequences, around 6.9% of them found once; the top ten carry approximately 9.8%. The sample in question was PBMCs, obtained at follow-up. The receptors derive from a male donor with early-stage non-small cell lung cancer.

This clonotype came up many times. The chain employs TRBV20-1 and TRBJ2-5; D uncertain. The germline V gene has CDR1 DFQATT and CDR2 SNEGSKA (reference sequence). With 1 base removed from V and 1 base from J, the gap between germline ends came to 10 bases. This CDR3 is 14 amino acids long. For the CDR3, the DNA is TGCAGTGCTAGAGTATTTGGCAGCCAAGAGACCCAGTACTTC. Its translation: CSARVFGSQETQYF.

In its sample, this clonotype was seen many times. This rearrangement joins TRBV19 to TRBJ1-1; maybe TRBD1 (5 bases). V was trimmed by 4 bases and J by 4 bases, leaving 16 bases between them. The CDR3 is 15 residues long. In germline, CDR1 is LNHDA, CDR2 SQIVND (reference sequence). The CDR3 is CASSTPGGGSTEAFF. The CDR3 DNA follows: TGTGCCAGTAGTACCCCGGGGGGGGGATCCACTGAAGCTTTCTTT.

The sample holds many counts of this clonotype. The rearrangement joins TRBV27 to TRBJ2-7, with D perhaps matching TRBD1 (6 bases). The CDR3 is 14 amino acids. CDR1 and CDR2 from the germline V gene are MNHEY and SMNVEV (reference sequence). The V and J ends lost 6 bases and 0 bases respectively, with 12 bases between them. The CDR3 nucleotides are TGTGCCAGCAGACCCGACAGGAGCTCCTACGAGCAGTACTTC. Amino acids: CASRPDRSSYEQYF.

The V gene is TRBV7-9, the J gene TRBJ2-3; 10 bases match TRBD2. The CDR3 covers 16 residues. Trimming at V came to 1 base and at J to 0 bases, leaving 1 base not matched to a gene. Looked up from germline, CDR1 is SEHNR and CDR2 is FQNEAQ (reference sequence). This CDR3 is CASSLVSGGSTDTQYF. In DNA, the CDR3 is TGTGCCAGCAGCTTAGTTAGCGGGGGGAGCACAGATACGCAGTATTTT.

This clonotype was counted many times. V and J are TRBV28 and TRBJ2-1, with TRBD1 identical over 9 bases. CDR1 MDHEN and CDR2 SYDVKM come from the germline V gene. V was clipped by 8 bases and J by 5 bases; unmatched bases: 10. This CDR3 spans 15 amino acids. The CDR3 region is CASYHLGQGNNEQFF. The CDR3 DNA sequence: TGTGCCAGCTATCATTTGGGACAGGGTAACAATGAGCAGTTCTTC.

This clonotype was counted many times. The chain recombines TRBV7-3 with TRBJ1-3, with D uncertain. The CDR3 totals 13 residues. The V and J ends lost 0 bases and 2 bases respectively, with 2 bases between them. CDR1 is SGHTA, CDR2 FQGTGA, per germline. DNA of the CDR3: TGTGCCAGCAGCTTAACCCCTGGAAACACCATATATTTT. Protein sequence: CASSLTPGNTIYF.

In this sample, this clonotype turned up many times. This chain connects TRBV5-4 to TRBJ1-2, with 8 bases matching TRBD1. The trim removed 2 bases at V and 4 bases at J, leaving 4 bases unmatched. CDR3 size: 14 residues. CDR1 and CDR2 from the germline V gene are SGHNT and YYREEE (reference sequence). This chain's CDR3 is CASSLSGQGYGYTF. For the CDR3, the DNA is TGTGCCAGCAGCTTAAGTGGACAGGGCTATGGCTACACCTTC.

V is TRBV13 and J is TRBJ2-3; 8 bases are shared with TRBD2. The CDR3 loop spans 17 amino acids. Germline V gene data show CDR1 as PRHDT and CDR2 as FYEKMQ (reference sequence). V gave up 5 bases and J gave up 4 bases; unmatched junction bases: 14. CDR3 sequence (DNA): TGTGCCAGCAGCCCGAGGTCCAGCGGGGGCTTCTCAGATACGCAGTATTTT. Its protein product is CASSPRSSGGFSDTQYF.

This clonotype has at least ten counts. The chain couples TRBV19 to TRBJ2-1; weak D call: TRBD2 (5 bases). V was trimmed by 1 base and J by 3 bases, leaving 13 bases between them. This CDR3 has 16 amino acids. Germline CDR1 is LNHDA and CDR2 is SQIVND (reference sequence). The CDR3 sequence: CASSIVSGLRYNEQFF. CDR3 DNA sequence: TGTGCCAGTAGTATAGTGAGCGGACTGCGCTACAATGAGCAGTTCTTC.

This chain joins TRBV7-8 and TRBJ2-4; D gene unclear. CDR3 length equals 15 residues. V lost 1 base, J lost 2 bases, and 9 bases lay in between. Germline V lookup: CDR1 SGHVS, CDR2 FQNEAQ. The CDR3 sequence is CASSLGVGTKNIQYF. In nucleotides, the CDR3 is TGTGCCAGCAGCTTAGGGGTGGGCACCAAAAACATTCAGTACTTC. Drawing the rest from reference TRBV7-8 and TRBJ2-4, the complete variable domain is GAGVSQSPRYKVAKRGQDVALRCDPISGHVSLFWYQQALGQGPEFLTYFQNEAQLDKSGLPSDRFFAERPEGSVSTLKIQRTQQEDSAVYLCASSLGVGTKNIQYFGAGTRLSVL.

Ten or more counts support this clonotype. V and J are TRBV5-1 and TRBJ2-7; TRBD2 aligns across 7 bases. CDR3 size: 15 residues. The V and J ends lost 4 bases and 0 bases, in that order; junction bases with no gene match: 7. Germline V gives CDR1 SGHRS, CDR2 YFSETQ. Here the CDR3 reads CASSLLADPSYEQYF. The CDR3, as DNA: TGCGCCAGCAGCCTCCTAGCGGACCCCTCCTACGAGCAGTACTTC.

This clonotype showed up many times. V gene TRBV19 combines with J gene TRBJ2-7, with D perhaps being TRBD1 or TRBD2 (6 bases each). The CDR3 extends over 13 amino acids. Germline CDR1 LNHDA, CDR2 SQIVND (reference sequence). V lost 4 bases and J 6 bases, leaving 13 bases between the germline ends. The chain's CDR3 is CASSTSGAIEQYF. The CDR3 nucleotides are TGTGCCAGTAGTACCTCGGGGGCGATCGAGCAGTACTTC. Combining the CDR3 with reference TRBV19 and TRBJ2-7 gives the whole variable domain DGGITQSPKYLFRKEGQNVTLSCEQNLNHDAMYWYRQDPGQGLRLIYYSQIVNDFQKGDIAEGYSVSREKKESFPLTVTSAQKNPTAFYLCASSTSGAIEQYFGPGTRLTVT.

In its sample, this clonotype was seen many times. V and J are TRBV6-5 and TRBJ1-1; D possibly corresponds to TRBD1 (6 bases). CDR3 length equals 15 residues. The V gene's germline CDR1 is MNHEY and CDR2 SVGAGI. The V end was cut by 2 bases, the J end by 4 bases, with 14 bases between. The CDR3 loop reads CASSYDRTAVTEAFF. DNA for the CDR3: TGTGCCAGCAGTTACGATAGGACAGCCGTCACTGAAGCTTTCTTT.

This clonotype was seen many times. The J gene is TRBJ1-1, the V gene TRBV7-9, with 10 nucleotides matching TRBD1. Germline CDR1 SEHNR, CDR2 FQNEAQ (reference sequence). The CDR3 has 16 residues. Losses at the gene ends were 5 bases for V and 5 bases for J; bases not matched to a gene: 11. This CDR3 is CASSTGDRGEGTEAFF. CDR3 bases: TGTGCCAGCAGCACCGGGGACAGGGGAGAAGGGACTGAAGCTTTCTTT.

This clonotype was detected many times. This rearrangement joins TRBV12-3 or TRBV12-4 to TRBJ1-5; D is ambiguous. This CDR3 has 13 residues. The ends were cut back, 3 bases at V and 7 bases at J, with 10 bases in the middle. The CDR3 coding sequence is TGTGCCAGCAGTTTCGGGGAGGGACAGCCCCAGCATTTT. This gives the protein CASSFGEGQPQHF.

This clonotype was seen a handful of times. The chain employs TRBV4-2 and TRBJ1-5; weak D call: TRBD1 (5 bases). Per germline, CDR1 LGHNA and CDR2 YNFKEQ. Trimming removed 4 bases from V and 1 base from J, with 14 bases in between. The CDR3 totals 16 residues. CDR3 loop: CASSPGTPRSNQPQHF. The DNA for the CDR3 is TGTGCCAGCAGCCCAGGGACCCCGCGCAGCAATCAGCCCCAGCATTTT.

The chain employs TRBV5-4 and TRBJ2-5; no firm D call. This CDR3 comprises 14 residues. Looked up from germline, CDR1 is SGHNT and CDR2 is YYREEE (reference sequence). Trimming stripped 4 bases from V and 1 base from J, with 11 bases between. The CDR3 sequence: CASSPDLTQETQYF. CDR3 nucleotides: TGTGCCAGCAGCCCAGACCTTACCCAAGAGACCCAGTACTTC.

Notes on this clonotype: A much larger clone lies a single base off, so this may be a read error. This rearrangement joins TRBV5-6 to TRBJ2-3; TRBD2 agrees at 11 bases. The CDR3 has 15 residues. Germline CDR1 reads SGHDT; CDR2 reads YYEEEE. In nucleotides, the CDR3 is TGTGCCAGCAGCCCACTAGCGGGGGTCACAGATATGCAGTATTTT. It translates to CASSPLAGVTDMQYF.